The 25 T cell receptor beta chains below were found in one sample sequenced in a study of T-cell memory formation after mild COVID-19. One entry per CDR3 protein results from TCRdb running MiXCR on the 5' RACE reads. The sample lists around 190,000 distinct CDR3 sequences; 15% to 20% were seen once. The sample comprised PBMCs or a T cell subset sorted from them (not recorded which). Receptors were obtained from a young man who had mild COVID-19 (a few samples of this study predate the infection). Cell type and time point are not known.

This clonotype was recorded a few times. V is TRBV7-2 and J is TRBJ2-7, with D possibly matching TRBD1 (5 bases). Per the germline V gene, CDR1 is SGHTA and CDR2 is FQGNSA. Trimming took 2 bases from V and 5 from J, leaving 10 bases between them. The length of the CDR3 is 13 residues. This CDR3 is CASSLRGANEQYF. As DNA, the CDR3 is TGTGCCAGCAGCTTAAGGGGCGCAAACGAGCAGTACTTC. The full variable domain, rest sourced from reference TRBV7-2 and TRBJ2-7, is GAGVSQSPSNKVTEKGKDVELRCDPISGHTALYWYRQSLGQGLEFLIYFQGNSAPDKSGLPSDRFSAERTGGSVSTLTIQRTQQEDSAVYLCASSLRGANEQYFGPGTRLTVT.

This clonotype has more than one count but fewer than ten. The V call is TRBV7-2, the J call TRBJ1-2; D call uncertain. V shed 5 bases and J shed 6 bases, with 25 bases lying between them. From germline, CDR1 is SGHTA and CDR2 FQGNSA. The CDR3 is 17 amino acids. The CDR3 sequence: CASSPTGPHSPLDGYTF. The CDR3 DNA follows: TGTGCCAGCAGCCCTACCGGCCCTCATTCGCCCTTGGATGGCTACACCTTC.

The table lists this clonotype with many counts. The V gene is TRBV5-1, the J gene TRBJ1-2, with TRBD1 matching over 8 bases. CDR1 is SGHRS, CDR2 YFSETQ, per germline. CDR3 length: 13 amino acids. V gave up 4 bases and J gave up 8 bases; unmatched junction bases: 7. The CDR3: CASSLTGVEGYTF. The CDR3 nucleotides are TGCGCCAGCAGCCTGACAGGGGTGGAAGGCTACACCTTC. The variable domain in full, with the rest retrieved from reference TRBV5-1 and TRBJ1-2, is KAGVTQTPRYLIKTRGQQVTLSCSPISGHRSVSWYQQTPGQGLQFLFEYFSETQRNKGNFPGRFSGRQFSNSRSEMNVSTLELGDSALYLCASSLTGVEGYTFGSGTRLTVV.

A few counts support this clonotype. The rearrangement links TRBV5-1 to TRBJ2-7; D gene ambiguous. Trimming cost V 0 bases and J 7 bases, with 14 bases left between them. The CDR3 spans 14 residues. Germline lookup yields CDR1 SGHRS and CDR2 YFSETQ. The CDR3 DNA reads TGCGCCAGCAGCTTGGGGAGAGCCGAAAGAGAGCAGTACTTC. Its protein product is CASSLGRAEREQYF.

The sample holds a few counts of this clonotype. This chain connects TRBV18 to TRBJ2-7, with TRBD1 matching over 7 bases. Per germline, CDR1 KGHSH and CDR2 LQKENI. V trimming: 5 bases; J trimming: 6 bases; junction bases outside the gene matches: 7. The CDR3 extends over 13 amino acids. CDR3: CASSSGTASEQYF. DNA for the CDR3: TGTGCCAGCTCATCCGGGACAGCTAGCGAGCAGTACTTC.

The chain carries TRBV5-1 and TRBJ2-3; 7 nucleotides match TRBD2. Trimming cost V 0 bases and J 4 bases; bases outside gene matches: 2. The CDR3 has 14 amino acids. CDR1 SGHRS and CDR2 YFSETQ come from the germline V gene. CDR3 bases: TGCGCCAGCAGCTTGGTTGCGGGAGCAGATACGCAGTATTTT. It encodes CASSLVAGADTQYF.

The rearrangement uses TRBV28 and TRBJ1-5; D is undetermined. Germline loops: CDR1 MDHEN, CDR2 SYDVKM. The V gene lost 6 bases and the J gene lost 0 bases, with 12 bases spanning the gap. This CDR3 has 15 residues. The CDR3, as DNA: TGTGCCAGCAGACAGAAGATTTATAGCAATCAGCCCCAGCATTTT. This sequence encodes CASRQKIYSNQPQHF.

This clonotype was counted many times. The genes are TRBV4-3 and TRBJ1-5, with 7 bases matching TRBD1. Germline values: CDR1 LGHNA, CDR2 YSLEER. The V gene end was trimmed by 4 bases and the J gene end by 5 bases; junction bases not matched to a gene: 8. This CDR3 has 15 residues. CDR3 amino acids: CASSPTGDSYQPQHF. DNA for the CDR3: TGCGCCAGCAGCCCAACAGGGGACAGTTATCAGCCCCAGCATTTT.

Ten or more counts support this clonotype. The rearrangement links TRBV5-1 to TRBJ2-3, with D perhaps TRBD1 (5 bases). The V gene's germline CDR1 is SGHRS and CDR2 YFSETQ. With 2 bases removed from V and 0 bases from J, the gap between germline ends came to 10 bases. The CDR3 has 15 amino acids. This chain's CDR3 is CASSLRPGSTDTQYF. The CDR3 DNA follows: TGCGCCAGCAGCTTAAGGCCAGGGAGCACAGATACGCAGTATTTT. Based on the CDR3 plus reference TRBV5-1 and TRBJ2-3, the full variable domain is KAGVTQTPRYLIKTRGQQVTLSCSPISGHRSVSWYQQTPGQGLQFLFEYFSETQRNKGNFPGRFSGRQFSNSRSEMNVSTLELGDSALYLCASSLRPGSTDTQYFGPGTRLTVL.

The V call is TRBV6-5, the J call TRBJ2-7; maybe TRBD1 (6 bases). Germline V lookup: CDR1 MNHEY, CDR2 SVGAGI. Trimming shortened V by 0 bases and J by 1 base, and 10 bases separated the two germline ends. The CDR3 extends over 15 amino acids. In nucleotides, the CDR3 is TGTGCCAGCAGTTACTCGATTCAGGGGTCCTACGAGCAGTACTTC. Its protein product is CASSYSIQGSYEQYF.

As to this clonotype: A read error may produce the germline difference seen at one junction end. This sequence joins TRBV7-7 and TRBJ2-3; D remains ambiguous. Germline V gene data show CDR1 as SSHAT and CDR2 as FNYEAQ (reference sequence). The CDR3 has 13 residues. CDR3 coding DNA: TGTGCTAGCAGCCTGGGAAGCGCAGATACGCAGTATTTT. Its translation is CASSLGSADTQYF.

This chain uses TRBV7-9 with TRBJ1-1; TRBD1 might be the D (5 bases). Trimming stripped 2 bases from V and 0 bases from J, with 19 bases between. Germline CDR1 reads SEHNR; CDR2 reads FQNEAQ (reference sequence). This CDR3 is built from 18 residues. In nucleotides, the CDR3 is TGTGCCAGCAGCTTATCCTGGACGGGGCCTGGAATGAACACTGAAGCTTTCTTT. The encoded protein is CASSLSWTGPGMNTEAFF.

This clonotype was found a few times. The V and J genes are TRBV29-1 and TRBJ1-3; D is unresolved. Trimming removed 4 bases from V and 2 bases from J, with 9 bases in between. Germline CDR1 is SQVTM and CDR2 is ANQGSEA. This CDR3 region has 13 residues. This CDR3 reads CSVGVSTGNTIYF. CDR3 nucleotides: TGCAGCGTTGGGGTCAGTACTGGAAACACCATATATTTT. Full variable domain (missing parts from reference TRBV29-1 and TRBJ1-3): SAVISQKPSRDICQRGTSLTIQCQVDSQVTMMFWYRQQPGQSLTLIATANQGSEATYESGFVIDKFPISRPNLTFSTLTVSNMSPEDSSIYLCSVGVSTGNTIYFGEGSWLTVV.

The CDR3 protein is CASTYDRGNTEAFF. The DNA of the CDR3 is TGTGCCAGCACCTATGACAGGGGCAACACTGAAGCTTTCTTT. The rearrangement links TRBV7-2 to TRBJ1-1; 8 bases agree with TRBD1. This CDR3 spans 14 amino acids. Germline lookup yields CDR1 SGHTA and CDR2 FQGNSA. Trimming cost V 7 bases and J 2 bases; bases outside gene matches: 6.

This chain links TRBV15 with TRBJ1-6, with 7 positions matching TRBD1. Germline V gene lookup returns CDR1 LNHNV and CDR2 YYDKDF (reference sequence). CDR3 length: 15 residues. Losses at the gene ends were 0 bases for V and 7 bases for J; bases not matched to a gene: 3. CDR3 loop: CATSREDRPNSPLHF. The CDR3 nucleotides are TGTGCCACCAGCAGAGAGGACAGGCCCAATTCACCCCTCCACTTT.

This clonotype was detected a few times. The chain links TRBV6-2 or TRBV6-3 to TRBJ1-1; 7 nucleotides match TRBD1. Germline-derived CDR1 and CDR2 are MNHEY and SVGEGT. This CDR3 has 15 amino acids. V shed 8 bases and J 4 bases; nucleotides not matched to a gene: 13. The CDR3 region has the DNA TGTGCCAGCGTAACCCGGAGGACAGGACCCACTGAAGCTTTCTTT. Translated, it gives CASVTRRTGPTEAFF.

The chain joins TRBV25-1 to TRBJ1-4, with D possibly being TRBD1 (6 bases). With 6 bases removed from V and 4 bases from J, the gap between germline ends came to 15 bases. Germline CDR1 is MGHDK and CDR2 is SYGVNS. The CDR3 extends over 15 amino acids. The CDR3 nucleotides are TGTGCCAGCAGAGCCTGGACAGACGATAATGAAAAACTGTTTTTT. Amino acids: CASRAWTDDNEKLFF.

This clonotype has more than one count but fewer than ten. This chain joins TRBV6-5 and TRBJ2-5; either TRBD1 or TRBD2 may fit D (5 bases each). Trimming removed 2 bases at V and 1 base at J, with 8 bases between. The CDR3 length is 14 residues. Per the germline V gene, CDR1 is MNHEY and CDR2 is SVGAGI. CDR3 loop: CASSYDGAQETQYF. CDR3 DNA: TGTGCCAGCAGTTACGACGGGGCCCAAGAGACCCAGTACTTC.

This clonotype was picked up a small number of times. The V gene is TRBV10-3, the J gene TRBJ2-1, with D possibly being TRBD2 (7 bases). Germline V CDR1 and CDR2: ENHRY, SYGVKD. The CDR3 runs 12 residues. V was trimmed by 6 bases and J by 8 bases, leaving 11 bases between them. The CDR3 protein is CAISRGAHEQFF. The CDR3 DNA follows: TGTGCCATCAGCCGGGGGGCCCATGAGCAGTTCTTC.

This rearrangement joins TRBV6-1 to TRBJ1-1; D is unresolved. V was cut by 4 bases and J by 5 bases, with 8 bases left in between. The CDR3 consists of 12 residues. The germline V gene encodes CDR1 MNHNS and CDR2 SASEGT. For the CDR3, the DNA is TGTGCCAGCAGTGGCGGGTGGACTGAAGCTTTCTTT. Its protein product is CASSGGWTEAFF.

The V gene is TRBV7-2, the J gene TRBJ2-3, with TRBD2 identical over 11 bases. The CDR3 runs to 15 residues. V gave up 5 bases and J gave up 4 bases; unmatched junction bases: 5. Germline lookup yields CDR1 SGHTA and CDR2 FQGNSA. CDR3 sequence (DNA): TGTGCCAGCAGCGTTTCTAGCGGGGGGCCAGATACGCAGTATTTT. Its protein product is CASSVSSGGPDTQYF.

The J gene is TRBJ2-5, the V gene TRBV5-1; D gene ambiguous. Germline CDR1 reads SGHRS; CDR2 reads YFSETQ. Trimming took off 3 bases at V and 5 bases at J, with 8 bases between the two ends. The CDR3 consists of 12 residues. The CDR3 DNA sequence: TGCGCCAGCAGCTCCGGATGGGAGACCCAGTACTTC. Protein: CASSSGWETQYF.

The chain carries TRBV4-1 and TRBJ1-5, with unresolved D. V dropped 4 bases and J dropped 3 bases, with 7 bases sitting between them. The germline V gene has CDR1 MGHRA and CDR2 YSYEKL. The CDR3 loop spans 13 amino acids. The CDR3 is CASSRDHNQPQHF. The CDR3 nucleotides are TGCGCCAGCAGCCGCGACCACAATCAGCCCCAGCATTTT.

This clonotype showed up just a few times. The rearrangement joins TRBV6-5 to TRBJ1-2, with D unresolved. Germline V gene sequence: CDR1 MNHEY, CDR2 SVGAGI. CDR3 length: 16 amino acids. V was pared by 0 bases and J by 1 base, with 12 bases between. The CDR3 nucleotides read TGTGCCAGCAGTTACTCGGGCCTAACAGTTAACTATGGCTACACCTTC. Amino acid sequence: CASSYSGLTVNYGYTF.

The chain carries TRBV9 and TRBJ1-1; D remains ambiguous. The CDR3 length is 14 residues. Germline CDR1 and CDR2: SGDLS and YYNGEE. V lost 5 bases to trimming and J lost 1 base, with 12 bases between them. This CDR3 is CASRPGLENTEAFF. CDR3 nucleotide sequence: TGTGCCAGCAGGCCAGGTTTGGAGAACACTGAAGCTTTCTTT.